This TCR beta chain derives from a study of CXCR3-negative and CXCR3-positive naive CD8 T cells. This CDR3 has 14 amino acids. Germline CDR1 reads SEHNR; CDR2 reads FQNEAQ (reference sequence). The TRB cDNA libraries were prepared by 5' RACE with UMI labels. No DNA is given; TCRdb re-called the 5' RACE reads and lists each CDR3 protein once. The sample totals about 130,000 distinct CDR3 sequences. The study sorted every CD8+ T cell subset in triplicate at 280,000 or so cells each. Naive CD8+ T cells were CD45RO-CCR7+CD27+CD95-. Sample: naive CXCR3- CD8+ T cells from blood. Sample subset: CD45RO-CCR7+CD27+CD95- naive CD8+ T cells lacking CXCR3 (TNR3-). The chain couples TRBV7-9 to TRBJ2-2; no DNA is available, so the TRBD2 call from TCRdb remains unchecked. The TCR sequence derives from a human donor in good health. Some clones in this sample may be carry-over from other donors' samples. The CDR3 loop reads CAATPPGEARELFF. The full variable domain, its missing parts supplied by reference TRBV7-9 and TRBJ2-2, is DTGVSQNPRHKITKRGQNVTFRCDPISEHNRLYWYRQTLGQGPEFLTYFQNEAQLEKSRLLSDRFSAERPKGSFSTLEIQRTEQGDSAMYLCAATPPGEARELFFGEGSRLTVL.